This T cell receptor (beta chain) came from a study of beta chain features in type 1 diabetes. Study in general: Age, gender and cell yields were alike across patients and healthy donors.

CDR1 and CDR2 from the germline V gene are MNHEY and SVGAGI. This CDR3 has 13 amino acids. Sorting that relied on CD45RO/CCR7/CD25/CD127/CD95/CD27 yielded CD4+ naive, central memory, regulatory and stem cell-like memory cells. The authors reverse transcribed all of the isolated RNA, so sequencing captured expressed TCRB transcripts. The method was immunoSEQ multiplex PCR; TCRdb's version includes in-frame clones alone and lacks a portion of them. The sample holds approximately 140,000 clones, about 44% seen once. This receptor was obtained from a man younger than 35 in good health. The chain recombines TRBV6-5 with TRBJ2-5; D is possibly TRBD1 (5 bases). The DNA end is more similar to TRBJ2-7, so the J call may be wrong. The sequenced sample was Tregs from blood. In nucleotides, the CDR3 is TGTGCCAGCGGATCACAGGTTCCCTACGAGCAGTACTTC. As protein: CASGSQVPYEQYF.